The 20 T cell receptor beta chains presented below share a single source sample, sequenced in a study of control samples from healthy donors and cancer patients. The protocol was immunoSEQ multiplex PCR, while the TCRdb copy is restricted to in-frame clones and leaves out a portion. This table has just under 80,000 clones, approximately 90% appearing once. The specimen was PBMCs. The receptors derive from a woman aged 55 to 70 with head and neck cancer.

This chain connects TRBV3-1 (or the pseudogene TRBV3-2) to TRBJ2-5; possibly TRBD2 for D (5 bases). This CDR3 spans 15 amino acids. V lost 0 bases and J 2 bases, leaving 10 bases between the germline ends. The germline CDR1 and CDR2 sequences are LGHDT and YNNKEL (reference sequence). The CDR3, as DNA: TGTGCCAGCAGCCAAGATCCCGGGGAACAAGAGACCCAGTACTTC. Amino acids: CASSQDPGEQETQYF.

The V gene is TRBV11-2, the J gene TRBJ2-7; the match to TRBD2 covers 8 bases. The CDR3 contains 15 residues. Germline V gene data show CDR1 as SGHAT and CDR2 as FQNNGV. With V trimmed by 1 base and J by 2 bases, 4 bases remained unmatched. The CDR3 coding sequence is TGTGCCAGCAGCTTAGGGGGACTAGGAGCCTACGAGCAGTACTTC. Translation: CASSLGGLGAYEQYF.

The chain recombines TRBV7-6 with TRBJ2-5, with 10 bases that match TRBD1. The germline gives CDR1 SGHVS, CDR2 FNYEAQ. V was pared by 3 bases and J by 6 bases, with 7 bases of the junction left unmatched. The CDR3 runs 15 residues. CDR3 sequence reads: CASSLETGGCQTQYF. The CDR3 coding sequence is TGTGCCAGCAGCTTGGAGACAGGGGGCTGTCAGACCCAGTACTTC.

The CDR3 DNA is TGTGCCAGTAGTAACCACAAAGGACTAGCGGGAGGGCCAGGAGATACGCAGTATTTT. It encodes CASSNHKGLAGGPGDTQYF. V and J are TRBV19 and TRBJ2-3; TRBD2 matches at 15 bases. Germline CDR1 reads LNHDA; CDR2 reads SQIVND (reference sequence). CDR3 size: 19 residues. V trimming: 4 bases; J trimming: 5 bases; junction bases outside the gene matches: 13.

V usage is TRBV6-5 and J usage is TRBJ2-7; D may be TRBD1 (6 bases). The V and J ends lost 7 bases and 3 bases respectively, with 16 bases between them. The CDR3 contains 14 residues. Germline V gene lookup returns CDR1 MNHEY and CDR2 SVGAGI. In DNA, the CDR3 is TGTGCCAGCACTGGTACGACAGGTAGCTACGAGCAGTACTTC. Translated, it gives CASTGTTGSYEQYF.

Remarks on this clone: One end of the junction fails to match germline, which may point to a read error. The V gene is TRBV7-7, the J gene TRBJ2-1; tentatively, D is TRBD2 (5 bases). CDR1 is SSHAT, CDR2 FNYEAQ, per germline (reference sequence). The CDR3 length is 13 residues. CDR3: CASSSLLEMEQFF. In DNA, the CDR3 is TGTGCTAGCAGCTCCTTACTAGAGATGGAGCAGTTCTTC. Filled out from reference TRBV7-7 and TRBJ2-1, the complete variable domain reads GAGVSQSPRYKVTKRGQDVTLRCDPISSHATLYWYQQALGQGPEFLTYFNYEAQPDKSGLPSDRFSAERPEGSISTLTIQRTEQRDSAMYRCASSSLLEMEQFFGPGTRLTVL.

V usage is TRBV12-3 or TRBV12-4 and J usage is TRBJ2-7; the D is unclear. This CDR3 has 12 residues. The V end lost 6 bases, the J end lost 12 bases, and 18 bases lay between the germline ends. CDR3 nucleotides: TGTGCCAGCAGGAAGGATTATTCCCCAACGTACTTC. Protein: CASRKDYSPTYF.

The V call is TRBV5-6, the J call TRBJ2-7, with 7 bases lining up with TRBD2. J was trimmed by 0 bases and V by 4 bases; bases with no gene match: 7. The CDR3 totals 15 residues. In germline, CDR1 is SGHDT, CDR2 YYEEEE. Here the CDR3 reads CASSPFTSDSYEQYF. CDR3 DNA: TGTGCCAGCAGCCCGTTTACTAGCGACTCCTACGAGCAGTACTTC. Combining the CDR3 with reference TRBV5-6 and TRBJ2-7 gives the whole variable domain DAGVTQSPTHLIKTRGQQVTLRCSPKSGHDTVSWYQQALGQGPQFIFQYYEEEERQRGNFPDRFSGHQFPNYSSELNVNALLLGDSALYLCASSPFTSDSYEQYFGPGTRLTVT.

The genes are TRBV30 and TRBJ1-1; D remains ambiguous. The CDR3 has 13 amino acids. Per the germline V gene, CDR1 is GTSNPN and CDR2 is SVGIG (reference sequence). V was shortened by 3 bases and J by 2 bases, with 10 bases between the two germline ends. As DNA, the CDR3 is TGTGCCTGGAGAACTGCACCCAACACTGAAGCTTTCTTT. Translating it yields CAWRTAPNTEAFF. Variable domain in full (rest from reference TRBV30 and TRBJ1-1): SQTIHQWPATLVQPVGSPLSLECTVEGTSNPNLYWYRQAAGRGLQLLFYSVGIGQISSEVPQNLSASRPQDRQFILSSKKLLLSDSGFYLCAWRTAPNTEAFFGQGTRLTVV.

The J gene is TRBJ2-7, the V gene TRBV5-6; weak D call: TRBD2 (6 bases). Trimming shortened V by 0 bases and J by 3 bases, and 16 bases separated the two germline ends. Looked up from germline, CDR1 is SGHDT and CDR2 is YYEEEE. There are 16 residues in the CDR3. The CDR3 coding sequence is TGTGCCAGCAGCTTGGGGGAGGCAATCTCAGGCTACGAGCAGTACTTC. This codes for CASSLGEAISGYEQYF.

The V call is TRBV5-1, the J call TRBJ2-2, with D tentatively TRBD2 (6 bases). From germline, CDR1 is SGHRS and CDR2 YFSETQ. CDR3 size: 16 residues. Deletions cut 0 bases from V and 3 bases from J, with 12 bases between. CDR3: CASSLVGGIYTGELFF. The CDR3 DNA reads as TGCGCCAGCAGCTTGGTTGGCGGGATTTACACCGGGGAGCTGTTTTTT.

The rearrangement links TRBV27 to TRBJ2-3; D is ambiguous. Germline V lookup: CDR1 MNHEY, CDR2 SMNVEV (reference sequence). V lost 5 bases to trimming and J lost 5 bases, with 11 bases between them. This CDR3 has 13 residues. The CDR3 DNA follows: TGTGCCAGCAGTAAATTGTCGGGAGATACGCAGTATTTT. Protein: CASSKLSGDTQYF.

The chain is built from TRBV5-6 and TRBJ2-7, with 7 bases matching TRBD1. In germline, CDR1 is SGHDT, CDR2 YYEEEE. This CDR3 region has 15 residues. J gave up 2 bases and V 0 bases, and 5 bases lay outside the gene matches. For the CDR3, the DNA is TGTGCCAGCAGCTTGGAGGGGGCTATAACCTACGAGCAGTACTTC. Amino acid sequence: CASSLEGAITYEQYF.

The chain recombines TRBV6-5 with TRBJ1-2; D gene unclear. This CDR3 has 14 residues. CDR1 and CDR2 (germline): MNHEY, SVGAGI. Trimming stripped 2 bases from V and 4 bases from J, with 11 bases between. This chain's CDR3 is CASSYPGLGYGYTF. The CDR3 nucleotides are TGTGCCAGCAGTTACCCTGGGCTGGGCTATGGCTACACCTTC.

The rearrangement joins TRBV7-9 to TRBJ1-4, with unresolved D. The CDR3 consists of 15 residues. The germline V gene has CDR1 SEHNR and CDR2 FQNEAQ (reference sequence). The V gene lost 2 bases and the J gene lost 0 bases, with 7 bases spanning the gap. The CDR3 sequence: CASSLSSPTNEKLFF. CDR3 bases: TGTGCCAGCAGCTTATCGAGTCCAACTAATGAAAAACTGTTTTTT.

The V gene is TRBV19, the J gene TRBJ1-4; D possibly corresponds to TRBD1 (5 bases). Germline V gene lookup returns CDR1 LNHDA and CDR2 SQIVND (reference sequence). Trimming removed 6 bases at V and 0 bases at J, with 14 bases between. The CDR3 is made up of 16 amino acids. CDR3 sequence reads: CASRKTTEATNEKLFF. CDR3 nucleotide sequence: TGTGCCAGTAGAAAGACGACAGAAGCAACTAATGAAAAACTGTTTTTT.

This clone was detected once. This chain uses TRBV30 with TRBJ1-1; 7 bases are a match to TRBD1. With V trimmed by 2 bases and J by 5 bases, 11 bases remained unmatched. The CDR3 loop spans 15 amino acids. CDR1 is GTSNPN, CDR2 SVGIG, per germline (reference sequence). The chain's CDR3 is CAWSPTGLTGTEAFF. For the CDR3, the DNA is TGTGCCTGGAGTCCGACAGGGCTAACGGGTACTGAAGCTTTCTTT.

This clone was detected a few times. The J gene is TRBJ2-7, the V gene TRBV27, with D unclear. V gave up 9 bases and J gave up 4 bases, with 4 bases separating them. This CDR3 contains 9 residues. Germline CDR1 is MNHEY and CDR2 is SMNVEV (reference sequence). The CDR3 protein is CARLYEQYF. CDR3 in DNA: TGTGCCAGATTATACGAGCAGTACTTC.

The J gene is TRBJ1-2, the V gene TRBV20-1; D perhaps matches TRBD1 (5 bases). The V and J ends lost 3 bases and 4 bases respectively, with 15 bases between them. Germline-derived CDR1 and CDR2 are DFQATT and SNEGSKA (reference sequence). The CDR3 totals 14 residues. The CDR3 loop is CSASGGDNGYGYTF. The DNA of the CDR3 is TGCAGTGCTAGTGGGGGGGATAATGGCTATGGCTACACCTTC.

A single count supports this clone. The chain carries TRBV5-8 and TRBJ2-1; D is perhaps TRBD2 (6 bases). Germline V lookup: CDR1 SGHTS, CDR2 YDEGEE. The CDR3 has 15 amino acids. V was shortened by 4 bases and J by 6 bases, with 17 bases between the two germline ends. In DNA, the CDR3 is TGTGCCAGCAGCCTTCGGACTATTTATGCCAATGAGCAGTTCTTC. Amino acids: CASSLRTIYANEQFF.